This TCR beta chain was found in a study of CD8 T cells in ankylosing spondylitis. Study outcomes and limitations: The authors found the disease-linked clones to be CD8+ and relatively rare in peripheral blood. It appeared that ankylosing spondylitis blood was characterized by a TCR beta motif of under ten highly homologous variants. Reactive arthritis synovial fluid and blood previously showed some of these motif variants.

In this sample, this clonotype turned up a few times. The antigen is unknown. This CDR3 region has 16 residues. V lost 0 bases to trimming and J lost 4 bases, with 12 bases between them. Generation of TCR beta libraries employed quantitative 5'-RACE incorporating molecular barcodes. MiXCR was run by TCRdb on the 5' RACE reads, yielding one entry per CDR3 protein. The top ten clones hold 9.5% to 15% of a sample with some 130,000 distinct CDR3 sequences, 5.5% to 7.5% of them seen once. Specimen: blood, either unsorted or a sorted T cell fraction (not recorded which). This sequence joins TRBV23-1 and TRBJ2-2; D assignment may be TRBD1 or TRBD2 (5 bases each). TRBV23-1 is filed as an ORF, its function uncertain. The source of this sequence is a female donor with ankylosing spondylitis or in good health (not recorded which). The CDR3 region is CASSQSVWGSTGELFF. The CDR3 DNA is TGCGCCAGCAGTCAATCAGTTTGGGGGAGCACCGGGGAGCTGTTTTTT.